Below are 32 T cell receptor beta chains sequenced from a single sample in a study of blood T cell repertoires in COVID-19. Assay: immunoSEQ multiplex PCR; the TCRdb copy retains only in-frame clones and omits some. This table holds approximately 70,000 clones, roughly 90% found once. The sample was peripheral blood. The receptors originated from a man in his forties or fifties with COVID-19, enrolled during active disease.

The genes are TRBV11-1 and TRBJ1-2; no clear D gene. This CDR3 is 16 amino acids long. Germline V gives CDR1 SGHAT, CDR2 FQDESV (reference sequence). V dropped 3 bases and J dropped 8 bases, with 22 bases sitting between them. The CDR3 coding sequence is TGTGCCAGCAGCTTCCTGTCTGCCCGGGAGAAGAAGGGCTACACCTTC. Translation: CASSFLSAREKKGYTF.

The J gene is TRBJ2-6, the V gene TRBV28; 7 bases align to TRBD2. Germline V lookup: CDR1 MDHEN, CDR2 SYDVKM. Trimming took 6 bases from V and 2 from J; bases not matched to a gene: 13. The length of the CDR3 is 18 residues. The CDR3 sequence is CASSLGGRGTTGANVLTF. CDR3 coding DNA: TGTGCCAGCAGCTTAGGAGGACGGGGGACTACTGGGGCCAACGTCCTGACTTTC.

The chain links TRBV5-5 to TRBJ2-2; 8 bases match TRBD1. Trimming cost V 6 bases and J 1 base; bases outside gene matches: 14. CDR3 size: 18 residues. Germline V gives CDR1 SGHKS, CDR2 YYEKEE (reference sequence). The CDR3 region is CASNRQTGQGWNTGELFF. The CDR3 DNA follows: TGTGCCAGCAACCGACAAACAGGACAGGGATGGAACACCGGGGAGCTGTTTTTT. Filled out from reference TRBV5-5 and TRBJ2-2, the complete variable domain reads DAGVTQSPTHLIKTRGQQVTLRCSPISGHKSVSWYQQVLGQGPQFIFQYYEKEERGRGNFPDRFSARQFPNYSSELNVNALLLGDSALYLCASNRQTGQGWNTGELFFGEGSRLTVL.

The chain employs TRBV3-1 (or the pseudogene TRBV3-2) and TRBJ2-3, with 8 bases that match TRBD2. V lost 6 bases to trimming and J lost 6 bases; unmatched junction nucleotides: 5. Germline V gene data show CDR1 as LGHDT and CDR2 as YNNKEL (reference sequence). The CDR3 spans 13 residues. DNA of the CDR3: TGTGCCAGCAGTTATAGCGGGGAGGATACGCAGTATTTT. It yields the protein CASSYSGEDTQYF.

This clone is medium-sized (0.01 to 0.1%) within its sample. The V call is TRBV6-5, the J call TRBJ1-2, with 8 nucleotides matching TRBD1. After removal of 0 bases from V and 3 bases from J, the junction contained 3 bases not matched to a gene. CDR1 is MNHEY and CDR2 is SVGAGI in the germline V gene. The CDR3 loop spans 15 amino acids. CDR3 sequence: CASSYSETGDYGYTF. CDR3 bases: TGTGCCAGCAGTTACTCAGAGACAGGGGACTATGGCTACACCTTC.

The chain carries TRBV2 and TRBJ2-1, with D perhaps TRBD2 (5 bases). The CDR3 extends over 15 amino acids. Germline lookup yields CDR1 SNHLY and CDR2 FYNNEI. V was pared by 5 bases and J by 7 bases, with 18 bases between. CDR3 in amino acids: CASSISPERGNEQFF. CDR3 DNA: TGTGCCAGCAGTATTAGCCCTGAACGGGGAAATGAGCAGTTCTTC.

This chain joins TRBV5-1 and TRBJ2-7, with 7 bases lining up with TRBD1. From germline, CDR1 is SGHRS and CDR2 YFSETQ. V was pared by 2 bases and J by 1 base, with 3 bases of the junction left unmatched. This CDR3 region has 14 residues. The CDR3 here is CASSFGTESYEQYF. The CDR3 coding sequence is TGCGCCAGCAGCTTCGGGACAGAATCCTACGAGCAGTACTTC.

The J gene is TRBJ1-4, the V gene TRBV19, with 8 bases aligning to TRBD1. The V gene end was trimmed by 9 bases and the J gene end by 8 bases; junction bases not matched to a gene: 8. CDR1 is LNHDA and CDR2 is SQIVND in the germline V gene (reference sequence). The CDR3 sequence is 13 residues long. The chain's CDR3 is CARRTGYVEKLFF. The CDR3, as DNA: TGTGCCAGGAGGACAGGGTATGTAGAAAAACTGTTTTTT.

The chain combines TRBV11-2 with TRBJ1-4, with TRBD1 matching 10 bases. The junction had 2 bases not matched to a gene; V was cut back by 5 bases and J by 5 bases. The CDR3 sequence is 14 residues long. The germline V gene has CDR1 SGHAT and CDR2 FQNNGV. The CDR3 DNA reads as TGTGCCAGCAGCCGGGGACAGGGGAATGAAAAACTGTTTTTT. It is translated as CASSRGQGNEKLFF.

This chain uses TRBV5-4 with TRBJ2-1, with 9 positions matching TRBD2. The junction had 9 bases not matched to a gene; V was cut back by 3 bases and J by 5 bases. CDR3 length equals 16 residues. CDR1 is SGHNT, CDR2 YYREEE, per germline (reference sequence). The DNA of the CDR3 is TGTGCCAGCAGCTCCAGGGTAGCGGGGGTTGACAATGAGCAGTTCTTC. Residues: CASSSRVAGVDNEQFF.

CDR3 sequence reads: CASSRDQQLAGVPYNEQFF. Here the CDR3 DNA reads TGTGCCAGCAGTCGAGATCAGCAACTAGCGGGGGTTCCCTACAATGAGCAGTTCTTC. The chain links TRBV7-7 to TRBJ2-1; 11 bases are shared with TRBD2. Germline CDR1 is SSHAT and CDR2 is FNYEAQ (reference sequence). CDR3 length: 19 amino acids. With 6 bases clipped from V and 2 bases from J, the junction kept 15 bases outside the gene matches.

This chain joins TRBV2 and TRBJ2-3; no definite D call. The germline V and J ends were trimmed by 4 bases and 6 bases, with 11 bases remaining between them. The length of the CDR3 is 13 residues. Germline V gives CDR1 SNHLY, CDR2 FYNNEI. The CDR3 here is CASSVPGPDTQYF. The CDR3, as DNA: TGTGCCAGCAGTGTCCCAGGCCCGGATACGCAGTATTTT.

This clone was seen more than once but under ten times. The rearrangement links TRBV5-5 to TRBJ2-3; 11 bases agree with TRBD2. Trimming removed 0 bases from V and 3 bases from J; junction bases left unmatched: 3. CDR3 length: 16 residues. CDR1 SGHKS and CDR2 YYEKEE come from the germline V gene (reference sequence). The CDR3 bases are TGTGCCAGCAGCTTGGCCAGACTAGCGGGGACAGATACGCAGTATTTT. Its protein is CASSLARLAGTDTQYF.

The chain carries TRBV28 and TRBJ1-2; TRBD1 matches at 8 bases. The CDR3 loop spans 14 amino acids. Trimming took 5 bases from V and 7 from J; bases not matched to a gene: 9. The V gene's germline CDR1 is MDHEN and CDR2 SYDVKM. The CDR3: CASSLRGPRSGYTF. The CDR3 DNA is TGTGCCAGCAGTCTCAGGGGGCCGAGAAGTGGCTACACCTTC.

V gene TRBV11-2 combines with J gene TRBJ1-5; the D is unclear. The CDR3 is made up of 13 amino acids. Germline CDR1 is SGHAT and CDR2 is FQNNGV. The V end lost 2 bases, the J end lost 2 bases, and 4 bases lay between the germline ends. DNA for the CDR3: TGTGCCAGCAGCTTAACTGGCAATCAGCCCCAGCATTTT. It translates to CASSLTGNQPQHF. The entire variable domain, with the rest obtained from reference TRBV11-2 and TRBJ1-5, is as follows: EAGVAQSPRYKIIEKRQSVAFWCNPISGHATLYWYQQILGQGPKLLIQFQNNGVVDDSQLPKDRFSAERLKGVDSTLKIQPAKLEDSAVYLCASSLTGNQPQHFGDGTRLSIL.

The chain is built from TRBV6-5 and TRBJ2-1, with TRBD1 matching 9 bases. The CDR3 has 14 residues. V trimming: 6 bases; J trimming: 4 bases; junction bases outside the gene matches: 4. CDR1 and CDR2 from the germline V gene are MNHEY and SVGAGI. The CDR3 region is CASRPTGGYNEQFF. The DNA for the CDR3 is TGTGCCAGCAGGCCGACAGGGGGTTACAATGAGCAGTTCTTC.

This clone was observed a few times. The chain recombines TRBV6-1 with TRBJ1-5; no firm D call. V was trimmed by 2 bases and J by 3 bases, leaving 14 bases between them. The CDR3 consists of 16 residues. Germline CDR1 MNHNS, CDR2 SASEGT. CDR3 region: CASSEPGRGYNQPQHF. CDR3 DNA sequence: TGTGCCAGCAGTGAACCAGGACGCGGGTACAATCAGCCCCAGCATTTT.

The CDR3 sequence: CASSEDSNSPLHF. The CDR3, as DNA: TGCGCCAGCAGTGAAGACAGTAATTCACCCCTCCACTTT. The chain has TRBV10-2 and TRBJ1-6, with D possibly matching TRBD1 (5 bases). The CDR3 has 13 amino acids. Per the germline V gene, CDR1 is WSHSY and CDR2 is SAAADI. The ends were cut back, 3 bases at V and 6 bases at J, with 6 bases in the middle.

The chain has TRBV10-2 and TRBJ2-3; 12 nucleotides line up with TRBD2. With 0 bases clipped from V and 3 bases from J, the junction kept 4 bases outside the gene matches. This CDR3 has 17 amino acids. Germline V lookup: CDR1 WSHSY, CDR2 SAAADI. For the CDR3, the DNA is TGCGCCAGCAGTGAGTCCGCCGGGACTAGCGGGACAGATACGCAGTATTTT. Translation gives CASSESAGTSGTDTQYF.

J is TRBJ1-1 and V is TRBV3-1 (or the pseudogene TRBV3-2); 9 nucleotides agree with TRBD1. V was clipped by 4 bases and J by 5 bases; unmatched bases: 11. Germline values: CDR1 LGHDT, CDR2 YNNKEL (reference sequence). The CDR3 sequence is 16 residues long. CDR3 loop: CASSPYAGTGNTEAFF. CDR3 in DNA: TGTGCCAGCAGCCCCTATGCCGGGACAGGGAATACTGAAGCTTTCTTT.

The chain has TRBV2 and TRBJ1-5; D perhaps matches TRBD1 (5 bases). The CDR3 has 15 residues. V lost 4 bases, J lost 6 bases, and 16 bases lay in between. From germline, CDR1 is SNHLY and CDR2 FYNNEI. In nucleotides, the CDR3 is TGTGCCAGCAGTGGCTCAGGGTTTATCGGTCAGCCCCAGCATTTT. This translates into CASSGSGFIGQPQHF.

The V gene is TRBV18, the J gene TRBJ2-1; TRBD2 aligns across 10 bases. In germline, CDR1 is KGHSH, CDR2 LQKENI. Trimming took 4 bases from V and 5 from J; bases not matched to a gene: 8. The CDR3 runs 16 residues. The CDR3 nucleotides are TGTGCCAGCTCACATCGAGAGCGGGGGGGAGACAATGAGCAGTTCTTC. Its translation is CASSHRERGGDNEQFF.

CDR3 loop: CASSYSGTGEGEQFF. The CDR3 region has the DNA TGTGCCAGCAGTTACTCGGGGACAGGGGAGGGTGAGCAGTTCTTC. The chain joins TRBV6-5 to TRBJ2-1; 10 bases align to TRBD1. CDR1 is MNHEY and CDR2 is SVGAGI in the germline V gene. The V and J ends lost 0 bases and 9 bases, in that order; junction bases with no gene match: 5. The CDR3 is made up of 15 amino acids.

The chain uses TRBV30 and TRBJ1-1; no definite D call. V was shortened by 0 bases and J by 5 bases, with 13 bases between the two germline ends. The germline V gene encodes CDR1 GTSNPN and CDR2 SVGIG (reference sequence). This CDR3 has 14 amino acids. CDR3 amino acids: CAWSVHGVGTEAFF. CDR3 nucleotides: TGTGCCTGGAGTGTACACGGGGTGGGTACTGAAGCTTTCTTT.

The CDR3 sequence: CASSANRGHYNEQFF. DNA for the CDR3: TGTGCCAGCAGTGCTAACAGGGGGCATTACAATGAGCAGTTCTTC. The V gene is TRBV2, the J gene TRBJ2-1, with 9 positions matching TRBD1. CDR3 size: 15 residues. The germline V gene encodes CDR1 SNHLY and CDR2 FYNNEI. The junction had 5 bases not matched to a gene; V was cut back by 4 bases and J by 4 bases.

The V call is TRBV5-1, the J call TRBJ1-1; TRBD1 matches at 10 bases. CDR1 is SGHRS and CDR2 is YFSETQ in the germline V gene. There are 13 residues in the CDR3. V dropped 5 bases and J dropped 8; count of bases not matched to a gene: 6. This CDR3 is CASSEGQGREAFF. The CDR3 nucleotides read TGCGCCAGCAGTGAGGGACAGGGGAGGGAAGCTTTCTTT.

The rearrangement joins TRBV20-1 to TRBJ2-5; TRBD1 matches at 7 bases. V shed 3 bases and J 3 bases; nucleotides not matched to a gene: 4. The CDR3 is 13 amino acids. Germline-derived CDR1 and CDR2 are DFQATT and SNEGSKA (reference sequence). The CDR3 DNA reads TGCAGTGCTAGTCCCAGGGGGAAAGAGACCCAGTACTTC. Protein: CSASPRGKETQYF.

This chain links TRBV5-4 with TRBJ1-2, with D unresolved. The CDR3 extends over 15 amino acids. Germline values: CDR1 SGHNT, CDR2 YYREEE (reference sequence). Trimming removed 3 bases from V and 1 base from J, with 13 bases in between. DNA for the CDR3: TGTGCCAGCAGCTCCAATCTCGGGGTTAACTATGGCTACACCTTC. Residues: CASSSNLGVNYGYTF.

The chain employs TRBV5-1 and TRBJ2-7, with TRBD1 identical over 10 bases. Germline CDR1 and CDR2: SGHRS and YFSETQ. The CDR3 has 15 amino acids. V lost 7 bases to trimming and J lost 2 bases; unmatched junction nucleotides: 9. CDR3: CASALGGTGAYEQYF. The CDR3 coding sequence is TGCGCCAGCGCCCTGGGTGGGACAGGGGCCTACGAGCAGTACTTC.

CDR3 DNA: TGTGCCAGCAGTGAAGTTCAGGGGGAAAAACTGTTTTTT. Translation: CASSEVQGEKLFF. This chain joins TRBV6-1 and TRBJ1-4; D possibly corresponds to TRBD1 (6 bases). This CDR3 region has 13 residues. The V end was cut by 1 base, the J end by 8 bases, with 8 bases between. The germline gives CDR1 MNHNS, CDR2 SASEGT.

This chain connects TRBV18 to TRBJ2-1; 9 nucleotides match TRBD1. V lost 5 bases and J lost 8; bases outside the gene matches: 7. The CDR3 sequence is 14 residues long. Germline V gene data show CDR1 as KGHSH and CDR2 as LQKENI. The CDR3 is CASSKGQGLDEQFF. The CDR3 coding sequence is TGTGCCAGCTCAAAGGGACAGGGTCTCGATGAGCAGTTCTTC.

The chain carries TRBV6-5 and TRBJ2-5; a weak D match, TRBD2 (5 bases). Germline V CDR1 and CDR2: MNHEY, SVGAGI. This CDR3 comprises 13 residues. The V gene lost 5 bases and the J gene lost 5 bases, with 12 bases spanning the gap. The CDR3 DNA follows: TGTGCCAGCAGTATGAGGGTCAGGGAGACCCAGTACTTC. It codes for CASSMRVRETQYF.